The 5 T cell receptor beta chains in this list originate from one sample, sequenced in a study of blood T cell repertoires in COVID-19. TCRdb's table, derived via immunoSEQ multiplex PCR, lists solely in-frame clones and lacks some. Of around 300,000 clones in the sample, around 90% were seen once. The material sequenced was peripheral blood. The receptors here all came from a woman aged 25 to 39 with COVID-19, enrolled during active disease.

The V gene is TRBV12-3 or TRBV12-4, the J gene TRBJ2-7; TRBD1 matches at 7 bases. V was pared by 6 bases and J by 3 bases, with 5 bases of the junction left unmatched. This CDR3 has 13 amino acids. The DNA of the CDR3 is TGTGCCAGCAGCCGCGACAGGGACTACGAGCAGTACTTC. It translates to CASSRDRDYEQYF.

This clone was counted between two and nine times. Written as DNA, the CDR3 is TGCAGCCTCGGACAAGATTTGAACACTGAAGCTTTCTTT. It is translated as CSLGQDLNTEAFF. The chain couples TRBV29-1 to TRBJ1-1; D may be TRBD1 (5 bases). CDR1 is SQVTM and CDR2 is ANQGSEA in the germline V gene. The CDR3 spans 13 residues. The V and J ends lost 8 bases and 0 bases respectively, with 13 bases between them.

The rearrangement uses TRBV10-3 and TRBJ1-5, with TRBD1 matching 7 bases. V lost 2 bases, J lost 5 bases, and 6 bases stayed unmatched. Germline V gene data show CDR1 as ENHRY and CDR2 as SYGVKD. CDR3 length: 15 residues. This chain's CDR3 is CAISESRGGDQPQHF. CDR3 nucleotide sequence: TGTGCCATCAGTGAGAGTCGAGGGGGCGATCAGCCCCAGCATTTT.

This chain joins TRBV28 and TRBJ2-1, with 8 bases identical to TRBD1. V shed 3 bases, J shed 10 bases, and the junction held 8 bases outside the gene matches. Per germline, CDR1 MDHEN and CDR2 SYDVKM. The CDR3 is made up of 14 amino acids. CDR3 amino acids: CASSLIQGAGEQFF. The CDR3 DNA sequence: TGTGCCAGCAGTTTGATTCAGGGGGCAGGGGAGCAGTTCTTC. The whole variable domain, remainder taken from reference TRBV28 and TRBJ2-1, is DVKVTQSSRYLVKRTGEKVFLECVQDMDHENMFWYRQDPGLGLRLIYFSYDVKMKEKGDIPEGYSVSREKKERFSLILESASTNQTSMYLCASSLIQGAGEQFFGPGTRLTVL.

The genes are TRBV6-1 and TRBJ2-7; 8 bases align to TRBD1. The germline V gene encodes CDR1 MNHNS and CDR2 SASEGT. CDR3 size: 17 residues. J was trimmed by 0 bases and V by 0 bases; bases with no gene match: 7. The CDR3 protein is CASSEASIDRGSYEQYF. DNA for the CDR3: TGTGCCAGCAGTGAAGCCTCAATCGACAGGGGCTCCTACGAGCAGTACTTC.